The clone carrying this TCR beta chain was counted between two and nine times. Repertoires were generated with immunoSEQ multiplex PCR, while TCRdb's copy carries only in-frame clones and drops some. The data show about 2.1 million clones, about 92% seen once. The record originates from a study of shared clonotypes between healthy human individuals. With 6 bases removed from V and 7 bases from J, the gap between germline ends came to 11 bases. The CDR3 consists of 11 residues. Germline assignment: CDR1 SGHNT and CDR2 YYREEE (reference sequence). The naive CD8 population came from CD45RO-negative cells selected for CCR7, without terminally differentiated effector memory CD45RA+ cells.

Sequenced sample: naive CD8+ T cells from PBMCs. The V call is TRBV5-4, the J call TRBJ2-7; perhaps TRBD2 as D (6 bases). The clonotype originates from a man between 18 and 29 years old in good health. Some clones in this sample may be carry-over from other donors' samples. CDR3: CASTVGREQYF. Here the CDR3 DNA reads TGTGCCAGCACTGTGGGGAGGGAGCAGTACTTC.